This T cell receptor beta chain was recovered during a study of cytomegalovirus exposure and HLA in healthy donors. Study-level findings and limits: Using the classifier, cytomegalovirus status was reportedly diagnosed with high specificity and sensitivity.

With 60 Vbeta and 13 Jbeta primers, the PCR was carried out. Data came from immunoSEQ multiplex PCR; TCRdb stores just in-frame clones and leaves some out. The data contain some 190,000 clones, around 78% of them singletons. At sampling all donors were nominally healthy, likely with unrecorded immune exposures. The CDR3 spans 16 residues. V trimming: 1 base; J trimming: 1 base; junction bases outside the gene matches: 3. The germline CDR1 and CDR2 sequences are MGHRA and YSYEKL. Details on this clone: Its antigen is unknown.

The source of this sequence is a man aged 18 to 29 in good health and CMV-seronegative. Sample: PBMCs. The chain uses TRBV4-1 and TRBJ2-1; 8 nucleotides line up with TRBD2. CDR3 amino acids: CASSQGGGGSYNEQFF. CDR3 bases: TGCGCCAGCAGCCAAGGTGGCGGGGGGTCCTACAATGAGCAGTTCTTC.